The clone carrying this TCR beta chain was found many times. The entry originates in a study of early T cells in non-severe SARS-CoV-2 infection. The germline V and J ends were trimmed by 3 bases and 1 base, with 9 bases remaining between them. The CDR3 loop spans 14 amino acids. Germline CDR1 MDHEN, CDR2 SYDVKM. Unique molecular identifiers (one per individual cDNA molecule) were attached. TCRdb reprocessed the 5' RACE reads via MiXCR and lists one record per CDR3 protein. This sample yields about 94,000 distinct CDR3 sequences, of which roughly an eighth are seen a single time; about 2% belongs to the top ten.

The receptor comes from an adult who was a healthcare worker with PCR-confirmed SARS-CoV-2 infection or an uninfected control (not recorded which). The sample was whole blood. The chain is built from TRBV28 and TRBJ1-1; D remains unclear. The CDR3 sequence is CASSFRAWNTEAFF. The CDR3 nucleotides read TGTGCCAGCAGTTTTAGGGCGTGGAACACTGAAGCTTTCTTT.